The 29 T cell receptor beta chains presented below share a single source sample, sequenced in a study of identical twins. TCRdb re-derived calls from the 5' RACE reads in MiXCR, one entry per CDR3 protein. The table records under 900,000 distinct CDR3 sequences, about 18% of them present only once. This sample was also put to use in a study of T cells expressing NK-cell markers.

The sequencing sample was made of PBMCs. These TCRs come from a woman aged 18-29 years in good health.

There are a few counts of this clonotype. The rearrangement joins TRBV5-1 to TRBJ1-1, with D possibly being TRBD1 (5 bases). Germline lookup yields CDR1 SGHRS and CDR2 YFSETQ. Trimming left V 4 bases short and J 11 bases short, with 18 bases between. The length of the CDR3 is 13 residues. DNA for the CDR3: TGCGCCAGCAGCCAGGACAATCGACAGATTGCTTTCTTT. Protein: CASSQDNRQIAFF. Complete variable domain (other parts from reference TRBV5-1 and TRBJ1-1): KAGVTQTPRYLIKTRGQQVTLSCSPISGHRSVSWYQQTPGQGLQFLFEYFSETQRNKGNFPGRFSGRQFSNSRSEMNVSTLELGDSALYLCASSQDNRQIAFFGQGTRLTVV.

The V call is TRBV12-3 or TRBV12-4, the J call TRBJ2-7; TRBD1 agrees at 7 bases. With V trimmed by 5 bases and J by 4 bases, 11 bases remained unmatched. CDR3 size: 15 residues. CDR3 sequence reads: CASSARGQRPYEQYF. The CDR3 DNA is TGTGCCAGCAGTGCCCGGGGACAGCGGCCATACGAGCAGTACTTC.

This clonotype was observed a handful of times. The chain is built from TRBV7-9 and TRBJ1-2; D remains ambiguous. Trimming stripped 5 bases from V and 6 bases from J, with 13 bases between. Germline assignment: CDR1 SEHNR and CDR2 FQNEAQ (reference sequence). CDR3 length equals 13 residues. The CDR3 here is CASSPHFADGYTF. The CDR3 nucleotides are TGTGCCAGCAGCCCCCACTTCGCGGATGGCTACACCTTC.

This clonotype was seen a few times. This sequence joins TRBV7-3 and TRBJ2-2, with D unresolved. Trimming shortened V by 3 bases and J by 6 bases, and 8 bases separated the two germline ends. The CDR3 runs 13 residues. Germline loops: CDR1 SGHTA, CDR2 FQGTGA. CDR3 residues: CASSFSWAGELFF. In DNA, the CDR3 is TGTGCCAGCAGCTTTAGTTGGGCCGGGGAGCTGTTTTTT.

Here the CDR3 DNA reads TGCAGTGCTAGTCGCGGCAGGAAACAGCTCAGGTCACCCCTCCACTTT. Translation: CSASRGRKQLRSPLHF. The chain uses TRBV20-1 and TRBJ1-6, with D uncertain. This CDR3 has 16 residues. V shed 3 bases and J shed 10 bases, with 22 bases lying between them. CDR1 is DFQATT and CDR2 is SNEGSKA in the germline V gene (reference sequence).

Only a few counts were recorded for this clonotype. V gene TRBV6-6 combines with J gene TRBJ2-7; possible D gene TRBD2, 5 bases. The CDR3 is made up of 13 amino acids. V was shortened by 5 bases and J by 2 bases, with 10 bases between the two germline ends. Germline CDR1 and CDR2: MNHNY and SVGAGI (reference sequence). DNA of the CDR3: TGTGCCAGCAGTGCCCCCGGGGCCTACGAGCAGTACTTC. Its translation: CASSAPGAYEQYF.

The J gene is TRBJ1-2, the V gene TRBV18, with TRBD1 as a possible D gene (5 bases). Between the trimmed V and J ends, which lost 0 bases and 4 bases, there was a span of 9 bases. The CDR3 loop spans 14 amino acids. Per germline, CDR1 KGHSH and CDR2 LQKENI. CDR3 residues: CASSPPTESYGYTF. The CDR3 DNA follows: TGTGCCAGCTCACCACCGACAGAGTCCTATGGCTACACCTTC.

This clonotype occurred a few times. This chain links TRBV20-1 with TRBJ2-5, with 10 bases identical to TRBD2. The CDR3 is made up of 15 amino acids. Germline loops: CDR1 DFQATT, CDR2 SNEGSKA (reference sequence). V trimming: 6 bases; J trimming: 3 bases; junction bases outside the gene matches: 10. The CDR3 nucleotides are TGCAGTGCCAGTCGGCCTAGCGGGGGTAAAGAGACCCAGTACTTC. It codes for CSASRPSGGKETQYF.

CDR3: CSVGRQGVSYNEQFF. The CDR3, as DNA: TGCAGCGTCGGAAGACAGGGAGTATCCTACAATGAGCAGTTCTTC. The chain is built from TRBV29-1 and TRBJ2-1, with 7 bases lining up with TRBD1. The germline gives CDR1 SQVTM, CDR2 ANQGSEA. With 6 bases clipped from V and 1 base from J, the junction kept 9 bases outside the gene matches. The CDR3 contains 15 residues.

The V call is TRBV20-1, the J call TRBJ1-2; TRBD1 might be the D (5 bases). V lost 3 bases and J 5 bases, leaving 19 bases between the germline ends. Germline values: CDR1 DFQATT, CDR2 SNEGSKA (reference sequence). This CDR3 contains 15 residues. Written as DNA, the CDR3 is TGCAGTGCTAGCATTGGCACGGGGGTTGAGTATGGCTACACCTTC. Its protein product is CSASIGTGVEYGYTF.

The chain employs TRBV20-1 and TRBJ1-2; D is unresolved. Germline V gene sequence: CDR1 DFQATT, CDR2 SNEGSKA (reference sequence). V lost 3 bases and J 8 bases, leaving 13 bases between the germline ends. The CDR3 consists of 12 residues. CDR3 in amino acids: CSASLIGGGYTF. Written as DNA, the CDR3 is TGCAGTGCTAGTTTAATAGGAGGGGGCTACACCTTC.

The genes are TRBV6-6 and TRBJ2-1; 8 positions match TRBD1. The CDR3 covers 13 residues. The trim removed 5 bases at V and 16 bases at J, leaving 13 bases unmatched. Germline V gene data show CDR1 as MNHNY and CDR2 as SVGAGI (reference sequence). The CDR3 region is CASSTEKDRDPFF. The CDR3 nucleotides read TGTGCCAGCAGTACCGAAAAGGACAGGGACCCTTTCTTC.

This clonotype has at least ten counts. The J gene is TRBJ2-7, the V gene TRBV5-6; the D is unclear. Germline loops: CDR1 SGHDT, CDR2 YYEEEE. The CDR3 contains 14 residues. Trimming pared 1 base from V and 0 bases from J, leaving 8 bases between. The DNA for the CDR3 is TGTGCCAGCAGCTTGAACGACGGCTCCTACGAGCAGTACTTC. Protein product: CASSLNDGSYEQYF. Together with reference TRBV5-6 and TRBJ2-7, the CDR3 gives the full variable domain: DAGVTQSPTHLIKTRGQQVTLRCSPKSGHDTVSWYQQALGQGPQFIFQYYEEEERQRGNFPDRFSGHQFPNYSSELNVNALLLGDSALYLCASSLNDGSYEQYFGPGTRLTVT.

The CDR3 loop reads CASKGDYLGNEQFF. CDR3 nucleotides: TGCGCCAGCAAGGGAGACTACCTGGGGAATGAGCAGTTCTTC. The chain uses TRBV5-1 and TRBJ2-1; TRBD2 might be the D (5 bases). The CDR3 length is 14 residues. CDR1 SGHRS and CDR2 YFSETQ come from the germline V gene. Between the trimmed V and J ends, which lost 6 bases and 7 bases, there was a span of 17 bases.

This clonotype has just one count. The genes are TRBV7-8 and TRBJ2-5; a possible D gene is TRBD2 (6 bases). The CDR3 length is 15 residues. The V and J ends lost 5 bases and 5 bases respectively, with 18 bases between them. From germline, CDR1 is SGHVS and CDR2 FQNEAQ. The CDR3 DNA sequence: TGTGCCAGCAGCCTCCGGAGGGGCGCGGAGGAGACCCAGTACTTC. Encoded protein: CASSLRRGAEETQYF.

The V call is TRBV3-1, the J call TRBJ2-1; D unresolved. The V and J ends lost 4 bases and 8 bases respectively, with 12 bases between them. Germline V gene lookup returns CDR1 LGHDT and CDR2 YNNKEL (reference sequence). CDR3 length: 13 residues. The CDR3 DNA follows: TGTGCCAGCAGCCCCTTGTGGTCCGATGAGCAGTTCTTC. It encodes CASSPLWSDEQFF.

In regard to this clonotype: One end of the junction varies from germline; a read error may be responsible. J is TRBJ2-1 and V is TRBV3-1; 11 bases are a match to TRBD2. CDR3 length equals 14 residues. Germline CDR1 is LGHDT and CDR2 is YNNKEL (reference sequence). CDR3 sequence: CASSQRGGPTSGDF. The CDR3 DNA is TGTGCCAGCAGCCAAAGGGGGGGACCGACTAGCGGGGACTTC.

This sequence joins TRBV7-9 and TRBJ2-7, with D perhaps TRBD2 (6 bases). This CDR3 has 15 amino acids. CDR1 is SEHNR, CDR2 FQNEAQ, per germline (reference sequence). Trimming took off 5 bases at V and 4 bases at J, with 18 bases between the two ends. Here the CDR3 DNA reads TGTGCCAGCAGCACATACTACGGGGGAGATTACGAGCAGTACTTC. It encodes CASSTYYGGDYEQYF. Full variable domain (rest looked up from reference TRBV7-9 and TRBJ2-7): DTGVSQNPRHKITKRGQNVTFRCDPISEHNRLYWYRQTLGQGPEFLTYFQNEAQLEKSRLLSDRFSAERPKGSFSTLEIQRTEQGDSAMYLCASSTYYGGDYEQYFGPGTRLTVT.

This chain uses TRBV20-1 with TRBJ1-2; perhaps TRBD1 as D (5 bases). V was pared by 0 bases and J by 7 bases, with 15 bases between. Germline V gives CDR1 DFQATT, CDR2 SNEGSKA (reference sequence). The CDR3 contains 14 residues. The CDR3 reads CSARDAGPGGGYTF. CDR3 sequence (DNA): TGCAGTGCTAGAGACGCGGGACCGGGGGGTGGCTACACCTTC.

The chain couples TRBV11-2 to TRBJ2-7; no reliable D call. V shed 3 bases and J shed 6 bases, with 12 bases lying between them. Germline CDR1 and CDR2: SGHAT and FQNNGV. CDR3 size: 13 residues. CDR3 bases: TGTGCCAGCAGCTTGACGGATCGAACCGAGCAGTACTTC. Protein: CASSLTDRTEQYF.

The rearrangement links TRBV20-1 to TRBJ2-7; 8 nucleotides line up with TRBD1. The CDR3 extends over 15 amino acids. Germline V CDR1 and CDR2: DFQATT, SNEGSKA (reference sequence). V trimming: 3 bases; J trimming: 7 bases; junction bases outside the gene matches: 14. CDR3 DNA: TGCAGTGCTAGCTCCCCCGGGACAGGTGCGGTTGAGCAGTACTTC. Protein product: CSASSPGTGAVEQYF.

The rearrangement uses TRBV5-1 and TRBJ2-7; maybe TRBD2 (5 bases). Per germline, CDR1 SGHRS and CDR2 YFSETQ. The germline V and J ends were trimmed by 5 bases and 4 bases, with 16 bases remaining between them. This CDR3 is built from 14 residues. CDR3 sequence: CASRPTTGTYEQYF. CDR3 DNA: TGCGCCAGCAGACCGACCACGGGAACTTACGAGCAGTACTTC.

This clonotype appeared a few times. The V gene is TRBV3-1, the J gene TRBJ1-2; perhaps TRBD1 as D (5 bases). CDR1 is LGHDT, CDR2 YNNKEL, per germline (reference sequence). With 3 bases removed from V and 6 bases from J, the gap between germline ends came to 11 bases. The CDR3 has 13 residues. CDR3 bases: TGTGCCAGCAGCCACGGGGCCGGGGATGGCTACACCTTC. This gives the protein CASSHGAGDGYTF. Complete variable domain (other parts from reference TRBV3-1 and TRBJ1-2): DTAVSQTPKYLVTQMGNDKSIKCEQNLGHDTMYWYKQDSKKFLKIMFSYNNKELIINETVPNRFSPKSPDKAHLNLHINSLELGDSAVYFCASSHGAGDGYTFGSGTRLTVV.

This chain joins TRBV2 and TRBJ1-1, with TRBD1 as a possible D gene (5 bases). V was clipped by 6 bases and J by 4 bases, with 15 bases between them. The germline gives CDR1 SNHLY, CDR2 FYNNEI. The CDR3 covers 14 residues. CDR3 DNA: TGTGCCAGCAGGGAGATCGGGGGGGGCACTGAAGCTTTCTTT. Translated, it gives CASREIGGGTEAFF.

This clonotype was detected a few times. V usage is TRBV29-1 and J usage is TRBJ1-1; D not resolved. Germline lookup yields CDR1 SQVTM and CDR2 ANQGSEA. There are 14 residues in the CDR3. V lost 4 bases and J lost 6, with 18 bases in between. CDR3 protein: CSVVMKGKKAEAFF. In DNA form, the CDR3 reads TGCAGCGTTGTAATGAAAGGGAAGAAGGCTGAAGCTTTCTTT.

The gene calls are TRBV7-2 and TRBJ2-1; tentatively, D is TRBD2 (5 bases). With 5 bases removed from V and 12 bases from J, the gap between germline ends came to 14 bases. CDR3 length: 12 amino acids. From germline, CDR1 is SGHTA and CDR2 FQGNSA. In DNA form, the CDR3 reads TGTGCCAGCAGCCCCGTCGGACGGGGGCAGTTCTTC. Translating it yields CASSPVGRGQFF. The whole variable domain, filled in from reference TRBV7-2 and TRBJ2-1, reads GAGVSQSPSNKVTEKGKDVELRCDPISGHTALYWYRQSLGQGLEFLIYFQGNSAPDKSGLPSDRFSAERTGGSVSTLTIQRTQQEDSAVYLCASSPVGRGQFFGPGTRLTVL.

This clonotype appeared a few times. The chain has TRBV12-3 or TRBV12-4 and TRBJ2-3, with TRBD2 matching 10 bases. The V and J ends lost 6 bases and 1 base, in that order; junction bases with no gene match: 4. The CDR3 spans 15 residues. CDR3: CASSVSGGRTDTQYF. The CDR3 region has the DNA TGTGCCAGCAGCGTTAGCGGGGGGCGCACAGATACGCAGTATTTT.

This clonotype came up a few times. The rearrangement links TRBV5-1 to TRBJ2-7; D is unclear. The V end was cut by 5 bases, the J end by 3 bases, with 12 bases between. The length of the CDR3 is 13 residues. Looked up from germline, CDR1 is SGHRS and CDR2 is YFSETQ. The CDR3 spells CASSLEANYEQYF. The DNA for the CDR3 is TGCGCCAGCAGTTTAGAGGCGAACTACGAGCAGTACTTC.

The V gene is TRBV27, the J gene TRBJ2-7, with 8 bases fitting TRBD1. The DNA end is a closer match to TRBJ2-1, so the J assignment may be wrong. This CDR3 contains 15 residues. Germline V lookup: CDR1 MNHEY, CDR2 SMNVEV (reference sequence). CDR3 region: CASSFAGGQFYEQFF. The DNA of the CDR3 is TGTGCCAGCAGTTTCGCAGGGGGCCAATTTTACGAGCAGTTCTTC.